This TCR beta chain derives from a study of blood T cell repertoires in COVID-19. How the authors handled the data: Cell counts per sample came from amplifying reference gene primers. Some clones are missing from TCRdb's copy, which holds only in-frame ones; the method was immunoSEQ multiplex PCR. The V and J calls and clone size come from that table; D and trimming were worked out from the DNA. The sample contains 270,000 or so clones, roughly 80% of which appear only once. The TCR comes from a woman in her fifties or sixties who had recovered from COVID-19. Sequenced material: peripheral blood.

CDR3 loop: CASSVGGGAGGGNEQFF. CDR3 in DNA: TGTGCCAGCAGCGTAGGGGGCGGTGCGGGAGGAGGTAATGAGCAGTTCTTC. The V and J genes are TRBV9 and TRBJ2-1, with 8 bases that match TRBD2. Germline lookup yields CDR1 SGDLS and CDR2 YYNGEE. CDR3 length: 17 residues. V shed 0 bases and J 7 bases; nucleotides not matched to a gene: 12.